Below are 9 T cell receptor beta chains sequenced from a single sample in a study of technical replicates of blood from a handful of donors. Measured with immunoSEQ multiplex PCR; TCRdb has only the in-frame clones, and not every one. Counted here are roughly 70,000 clones, 93% occurring once; the ten biggest clones make up about 0.25%. Specimen: T cells isolated from PBMCs. Receptors were obtained from a human donor in good health.

The count of this clone is one. The gene calls are TRBV25-1 and TRBJ2-7; TRBD2 matches at 7 bases. This CDR3 spans 14 amino acids. Trimming removed 6 bases from V and 1 base from J; junction bases left unmatched: 6. The germline CDR1 and CDR2 sequences are MGHDK and SYGVNS. The CDR3 coding sequence is TGTGCCAGCAGATCGCTCGGGGGGTCCTACGAGCAGTACTTC. This gives the protein CASRSLGGSYEQYF.

The CDR3 nucleotides are TGCAGCGCTTCTAGCGGGATGGGTTGGGGAGATACGCAGTATTTT. As protein: CSASSGMGWGDTQYF. This chain uses TRBV29-1 with TRBJ2-3; 9 nucleotides line up with TRBD2. V shed 7 bases and J 5 bases; nucleotides not matched to a gene: 13. There are 15 residues in the CDR3. Germline CDR1 is SQVTM and CDR2 is ANQGSEA.

The chain links TRBV12-5 to TRBJ2-7; a weak D match, TRBD2 (5 bases). In germline, CDR1 is LGHNT, CDR2 FRNRAP. This CDR3 contains 16 residues. The V gene lost 4 bases and the J gene lost 4 bases, with 20 bases spanning the gap. The CDR3: CASGSPETPWEYEQYF. CDR3 bases: TGTGCTAGTGGTTCCCCTGAAACCCCGTGGGAGTACGAGCAGTACTTC.

The V and J genes are TRBV5-1 and TRBJ2-1; 7 positions match TRBD2. Germline V CDR1 and CDR2: SGHRS, YFSETQ. The CDR3 extends over 14 amino acids. The junction had 8 bases not matched to a gene; V was cut back by 6 bases and J by 5 bases. The CDR3 DNA follows: TGCGCCAGCATTGGTGGGAGGGGCAACAATGAGCAGTTCTTC. Translating it yields CASIGGRGNNEQFF.

The rearrangement links TRBV28 to TRBJ2-7, with D unresolved. This CDR3 contains 10 residues. Germline V gene sequence: CDR1 MDHEN, CDR2 SYDVKM. V was clipped by 5 bases and J by 5 bases, with 4 bases between them. The CDR3, as DNA: TGTGCCAGCAGTGTAAACGAGCAGTACTTC. Its protein product is CASSVNEQYF. The full variable domain, in which reference TRBV28 and TRBJ2-7 provide the parts outside the CDR3, is DVKVTQSSRYLVKRTGEKVFLECVQDMDHENMFWYRQDPGLGLRLIYFSYDVKMKEKGDIPEGYSVSREKKERFSLILESASTNQTSMYLCASSVNEQYFGPGTRLTVT.

This clone was detected only once. CDR3 sequence (DNA): TGTGCCAGCAGCCCCCCAGGATGGAATGAGCAGTTCTTC. Its translation is CASSPPGWNEQFF. The chain joins TRBV11-2 to TRBJ2-1; D gene uncertain. The CDR3 has 13 amino acids. V was cut by 5 bases and J by 7 bases, with 12 bases left in between. The germline CDR1 and CDR2 sequences are SGHAT and FQNNGV.

V usage is TRBV6-6 and J usage is TRBJ2-7, with D perhaps TRBD2 (5 bases). The length of the CDR3 is 15 residues. The V gene lost 0 bases and the J gene lost 0 bases, with 9 bases spanning the gap. The germline CDR1 and CDR2 sequences are MNHNY and SVGAGI (reference sequence). This CDR3 is CASSYSDRGSYEQYF. CDR3 in DNA: TGTGCCAGCAGTTACTCGGATCGGGGCTCCTACGAGCAGTACTTC.

The chain has TRBV5-4 and TRBJ2-2; TRBD1 aligns across 9 bases. The V and J ends lost 4 bases and 6 bases, in that order; junction bases with no gene match: 7. The CDR3 runs 15 residues. Germline V lookup: CDR1 SGHNT, CDR2 YYREEE (reference sequence). CDR3 sequence: CASSQGTGTAGELFF. As DNA, the CDR3 is TGTGCCAGCAGCCAAGGGACAGGGACGGCCGGGGAGCTGTTTTTT. Combining the CDR3 with reference TRBV5-4 and TRBJ2-2 gives the whole variable domain ETGVTQSPTHLIKTRGQQVTLRCSSQSGHNTVSWYQQALGQGPQFIFQYYREEENGRGNFPPRFSGLQFPNYSSELNVNALELDDSALYLCASSQGTGTAGELFFGEGSRLTVL.

This chain links TRBV21-1 with TRBJ2-2; the D segment call TRBD1 is taken from the table without a DNA check. TRBV21-1 has pseudogene status. The CDR3 consists of 17 residues. In DNA, the CDR3 is TGTGCCAGCAGCAAAAAGGGTGGACAGTCAAGCACCGGGGAGCTGTTTTTT. Translating gives CASSKKGGQSSTGELFF.